This T cell receptor (beta chain) came from a study of shared clonotypes between healthy human individuals. Study-wide points: Among donors, clonotype sharing was expected to be affected by sequencing depth. Sharing across a few donors was seen in around 5.1% of naive CD4 clonotypes.

Per the germline V gene, CDR1 is SGHRS and CDR2 is YFSETQ. The CDR3 is made up of 18 amino acids. The trim removed 1 base at V and 5 bases at J, leaving 12 bases unmatched. Per the authors' pipeline: Without quality scores, immunoSEQ junctional reads could not be filtered like full-length reads. Some clones are missing from TCRdb's copy, which holds only in-frame ones; the method was immunoSEQ multiplex PCR. V and J calls and clone size are as listed in that table; D and trimming were resolved from the DNA. The sample has hundreds of thousands of clones, 73% seen once; the top ten hold about 10%. In the case of this clone: The antigen remains undetermined.

Sequencing was done on a sample of memory CD4+ T cells sorted from blood. The subset here: CD45RA-negative fraction. The chain couples TRBV5-1 to TRBJ2-5; 12 nucleotides match TRBD2. The sequence was collected from a young man in good health. CDR3 region: CASSLLSSGRAASETQYF. Written as DNA, the CDR3 is TGCGCCAGCAGCTTGTTGTCTAGCGGGAGGGCGGCGTCCGAGACCCAGTACTTC.